Included here is one T cell receptor (beta chain) sequence, with context. The antigen it recognizes is unknown. No per-base quality is available; no much larger clone lies one base away. The source of the sample is a study of vaccination effects on CD4 cells after COVID-19 (dated by TCRdb to between 2020 and 2023). About the investigation overall: To identify antigen-specific CD4+ T cell clonotypes by their expansion, the ViraFEST assay first stimulated PBMC with viral peptide pools and then applied TCR sequencing. A total of 10 COVID-19 convalescent patients and several SARS-CoV-2-naive healthy vaccine recipients were included in the full study. Some 2.2 million PBMC per well were cultured in IMDM with about 4.8% human AB serum, around 10 IU/ml IL-2 and gentamicin, plus 10 ug/ml peptides. Cultures from other donors in the study were sequenced using the Oncomine TCR Beta short-read assay on an Illumina iSeq 100. Post-vaccine samples across the study were collected a median of 72 days after the second dose, with a range of 14 to 241. SARS-CoV-2 spike-specific CD4+ TCR repertoires from before and after mRNA vaccination were compared in COVID-19 convalescent patients and in infection-naive vaccine recipients. What the authors observed across the whole study: Only a small number of convalescent patients were included, and no early post-infection timepoints were available, which limited the study. Clones induced by infection and clones induced by vaccination both contracted markedly at late timepoints after vaccination, which fits with T cell responses waning over time. In healthy vaccine recipients, vaccine-induced clones were almost all SARS-CoV-2 mono-reactive, with only 1 of 255 cross-reactive with common cold coronaviruses.

Including the terminal cysteine and phenylalanine, the CDR3 comprises 14 residues. Only the CDR3 region is kept as DNA, spanning 42 bases read in frame from base 1. V loses 8 bases of germline sequence and J loses 4 bases, and the interval between the two ends is 15 bases. The germline V gene yields MNHEY for CDR1 and SVGAGI for CDR2. Receptor amplification or capture employed the immunoSEQ multiplex PCR assay. DNA from the CD4+ T cells that had been cultured and isolated underwent TCR beta CDR3 sequencing. As for how the authors treated the data: Non-productive TCR sequences were removed and reads were trimmed to the CDR3 region, keeping CDR3s of at least 7 amino acids. The MANAFEST web app was used to pick out antigen-specific clonotypes by comparing their expansion in peptide wells with that in reference cultures. To count as positive, a clone had to show expansion at FDR<0.05 compared with the reference and with all other wells, an odds ratio above 5, and a frequency above 0.1% in two replicate wells. A clonotype was defined as cross-reactive if the clonotype was significantly expanded both in SARS-CoV-2 spike wells and in at least one common cold coronavirus spike condition. Levenshtein distance calculated with the stringdist R package was used to assess CDR3 similarity, and unrooted trees were constructed with ape in R 3.6.1. TCRdb retrieved this table from immuneACCESS and kept in-frame rearrangements only. Not all clones are present; in checked studies, unresolved V genes account for under half, and no reason is known for the remainder. The V and J calls and clone size were taken over from that table, and D and trimming were inferred from the DNA. The sample yields about 40,000 clones; 55% to 80% were counted once. The ten most abundant clones make up about 8% of the sample.

After more than 9 days of culture, CD4+ T cells were isolated with the EasySep CD4+ T cell isolation kit. Two doses of either the BNT162b2 or the mRNA-1273 mRNA SARS-CoV-2 vaccine were administered to participants. Healthy vaccine recipients had no prior SARS-CoV-2 infection, confirmed by negative nucleocapsid antibodies before and after vaccination. Half of the culture medium was replaced with fresh IL-2-containing medium on days 3 and 7. Unless noted otherwise, every peptide stimulation condition was grown in triplicate wells. Using Ficoll-Paque Plus gradient centrifugation, PBMC were separated from whole blood and then either used fresh or cryopreserved at -140C. The QIAamp micro DNA kit was used to extract genomic DNA from the cultured CD4+ T cells.

The rearrangement combines TRBV6-5 with TRBJ1-3, with TRBD1 as a weak D call on 6 bases. The clonotype originates from a human donor who received a COVID-19 vaccine. Source: CD4+ T cells from PBMCs cultured without peptide, taken after COVID-19 vaccination. The bases are TGTGCCAGCGGATCACTTACAGGGGGAAACACCATATATTTT. It is translated as CASGSLTGGNTIYF.